This T cell receptor (beta chain) originates from a study of beta chain features in type 1 diabetes. Whole-study findings and limits: Shortening of TCRB CDR3s, moderate but significant, appeared in all four CD4+ subsets of Type 1 diabetes patients. Still unanswered here is whether HLA type influences TCRB rearrangement. In the patient group, naive, central memory and Treg TCRB repertoires seemed more alike than in the healthy donor group.

It was one heparinised blood draw, averaging around 120 mL, that each donor gave. Sorted populations all had greater than 98% purity. The sample holds a few counts of this clone. Its antigen is currently unknown. The same CDR3 can be traced to other DNA sequences in this sample. The entirety of the isolated RNA underwent reverse transcription, so expressed TCRB transcripts were sequenced. The repertoire was sequenced with immunoSEQ multiplex PCR; TCRdb's copy has only in-frame clones and lacks some. The sample includes hundreds of thousands of clones, around an eighth seen only once; the top ten take less than 0.04%. The receptor comes from a man younger than 35 with type 1 diabetes. Sequenced input: naive CD4+ T cells from blood.

The CDR3 protein is CASSQSLNTEAFF. The CDR3 DNA reads TGTGCCAGCAGCCAGTCCTTGAACACTGAAGCTTTCTTT. The rearrangement uses TRBV14 and TRBJ1-1; unclear D gene. Trimming cost V 3 bases and J 0 bases, with 5 bases left between them. CDR1 is SGHDN and CDR2 is FVKESK in the germline V gene. The CDR3 length is 13 residues.